This TCR beta chain originates from a study of cytomegalovirus exposure and HLA in healthy donors. Study-level findings and limits: A reported reduction in N-insertions relative to the roughly 700-donor mean was seen in an Asian-associated ancestry cluster in a later analysis. Through in vitro validation, three CMV-associated chains were shown to be specific for CMV antigens.

A remark on this clone: Its antigen remains unknown.

A multiplex PCR was run with 60 Vbeta primers and 13 Jbeta primers. Measured with immunoSEQ multiplex PCR; TCRdb has only the in-frame clones, and not every one. Found here are roughly 76,000 clones; the top ten clones hold 2.4%. The sequenced sample consisted of PBMCs. This clonotype was sampled from a female donor in good health and CMV-seropositive.

The CDR3 protein is CSVDWGMDRPPYEQYF. CDR3 sequence (DNA): TGCAGCGTTGATTGGGGGATGGACAGGCCGCCCTACGAGCAGTACTTC. The V and J genes are TRBV29-1 and TRBJ2-5; TRBD1 aligns across 7 bases. Near its end, the DNA agrees better with TRBJ2-7, so the J call may be wrong. Germline CDR1 reads SQVTM; CDR2 reads ANQGSEA. CDR3 size: 16 residues.